The clone carrying this TCR beta chain was detected once. The antigen remains undetermined. Unique molecular identifiers were carried by the TCR beta cDNA libraries. One entry per CDR3 protein results from TCRdb running MiXCR on the PCR reads. The table includes some 690,000 distinct CDR3 sequences, over 45% detected once. The data derive from a study of post-analysis software for immune sequencing data. Whole-study findings and limits: Among five TRBV segments more frequent in patients than controls were TRBV5-6, TRBV5-1 and TRBV20-1.

V dropped 2 bases and J dropped 5 bases, with 21 bases sitting between them. CDR3 size: 17 residues. The chain links TRBV12-3 or TRBV12-4 to TRBJ1-2; D not resolved. The sequenced sample was blood. This TCR came from a girl between 2 and 10 years old with multiple sclerosis. The CDR3: CASSLKEGGSSRYGYTF. The DNA for the CDR3 is TGTGCCAGCAGTTTAAAAGAGGGAGGGTCTTCCCGTTATGGCTACACCTTC.